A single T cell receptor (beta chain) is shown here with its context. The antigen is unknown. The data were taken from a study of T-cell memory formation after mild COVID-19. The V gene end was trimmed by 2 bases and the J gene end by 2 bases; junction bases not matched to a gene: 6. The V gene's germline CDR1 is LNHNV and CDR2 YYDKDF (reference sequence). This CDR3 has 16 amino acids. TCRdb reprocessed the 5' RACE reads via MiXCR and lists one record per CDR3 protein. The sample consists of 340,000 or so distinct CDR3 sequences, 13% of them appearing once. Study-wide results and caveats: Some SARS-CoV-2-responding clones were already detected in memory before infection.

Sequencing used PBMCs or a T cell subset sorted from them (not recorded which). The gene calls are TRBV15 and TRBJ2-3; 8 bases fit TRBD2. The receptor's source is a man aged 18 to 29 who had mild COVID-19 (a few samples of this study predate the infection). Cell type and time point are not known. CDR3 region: CATSRHGGALTDTQYF. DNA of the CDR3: TGTGCCACCAGCAGACACGGGGGGGCCCTCACAGATACGCAGTATTTT. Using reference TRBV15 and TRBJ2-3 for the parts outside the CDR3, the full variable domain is DAMVIQNPRYQVTQFGKPVTLSCSQTLNHNVMYWYQQKSSQAPKLLFHYYDKDFNNEADTPDNFQSRRPNTSFCFLDIRSPGLGDTAMYLCATSRHGGALTDTQYFGPGTRLTVL.